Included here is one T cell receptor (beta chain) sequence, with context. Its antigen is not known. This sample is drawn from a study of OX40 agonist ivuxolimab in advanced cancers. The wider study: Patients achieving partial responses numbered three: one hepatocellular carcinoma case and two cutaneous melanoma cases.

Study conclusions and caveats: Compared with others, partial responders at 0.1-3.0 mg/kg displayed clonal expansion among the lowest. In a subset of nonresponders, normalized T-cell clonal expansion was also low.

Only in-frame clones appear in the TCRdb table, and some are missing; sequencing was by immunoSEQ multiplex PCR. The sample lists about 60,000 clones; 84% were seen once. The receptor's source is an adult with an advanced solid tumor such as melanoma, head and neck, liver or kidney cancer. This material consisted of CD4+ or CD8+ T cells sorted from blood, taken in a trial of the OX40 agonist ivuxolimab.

The CDR3: CASSSGGKYNEQFF. The CDR3 region has the DNA TGTGCCAGCAGTTCAGGGGGCAAATACAATGAGCAGTTCTTC. The chain links TRBV6-6 to TRBJ2-1, with 8 bases lining up with TRBD1. The ends lost 4 bases at V and 4 bases at J; junction bases unmatched: 3. CDR1 is MNHNY and CDR2 is SVGAGI in the germline V gene (reference sequence). This CDR3 is 14 amino acids long.